These 24 T cell receptor beta chains were sequenced from one sample in a study of molecular identifiers for immune sequencing clone quantification. TCRdb re-called the PCR reads with MiXCR, one entry per CDR3 protein. Of about 630,000 distinct CDR3 sequences in the sample, over 25% were seen once. Sequenced sample: naive CD8+ T cells from blood, with Jurkat cell RNA spiked in. Noted subset: FACS-sorted CD8+CD4-CCR7+CD45RA+ naive T cells. These receptor sequences come from a human donor in good health. Some libraries in this study had Jurkat cell RNA spiked in.

Points on this clonotype: A read error is possible here, since a much larger clone lies one base away. V is TRBV9 and J is TRBJ1-4; D may be TRBD1 (5 bases). CDR1 is SGDLS, CDR2 YYNGEE, per germline. The CDR3 length is 15 residues. The CDR3 DNA reads as TGTGCCAGCAGCGTAGAAGCTCGGGGGAATGAAAACCTGTTTTTT. Amino acid sequence: CASSVEARGNENLFF.

This clonotype has a single count. A much larger clonotype is one base distant, so this may be a read error. The rearrangement joins TRBV3-1 to TRBJ1-1, with TRBD1 identical over 7 bases. Germline-derived CDR1 and CDR2 are LGHDT and YNNKEL (reference sequence). V shed 4 bases and J 2 bases; nucleotides not matched to a gene: 10. CDR3 length equals 16 residues. The CDR3 spells CASSRLTGTINTEAFF. In nucleotides, the CDR3 is TGTGCCAGCAGCCGACTGACAGGGACCATAAACACTGAAGCTTTCTTT.

This clonotype has more than one count but fewer than ten. This chain links TRBV5-1 with TRBJ2-7, with D hard to call. The V and J ends lost 0 bases and 3 bases respectively, with 7 bases between them. The CDR3 is 13 residues long. CDR1 and CDR2 from the germline V gene are SGHRS and YFSETQ. The CDR3 DNA follows: TGCGCCAGCAGCTTGGAAGGGTTCTACGAGCAGTACTTC. Translation gives CASSLEGFYEQYF.

This clonotype was seen ten or more times. The chain is built from TRBV6-2 or TRBV6-3 and TRBJ2-7; 7 nucleotides align to TRBD1. Germline loops: CDR1 MNHEY, CDR2 SVGEGT. V lost 2 bases, J lost 6 bases, and 13 bases stayed unmatched. The CDR3 consists of 16 residues. CDR3 amino acids: CASSYRTVQGPSEQYF. The DNA for the CDR3 is TGTGCCAGCAGTTACCGGACAGTACAGGGGCCCTCCGAGCAGTACTTC.

The genes are TRBV6-2 or TRBV6-3 and TRBJ2-7; 8 positions agree with TRBD2. This CDR3 contains 14 residues. V shed 2 bases, J shed 7 bases, and the junction held 7 bases outside the gene matches. CDR1 MNHEY and CDR2 SVGEGT come from the germline V gene. CDR3 DNA: TGTGCCAGCAGTTACCGGGAGGGCCTCTGGGAGCAGTACTTC. Translated: CASSYREGLWEQYF.

The chain combines TRBV27 with TRBJ2-5; maybe TRBD1 (6 bases). The CDR3 consists of 11 residues. Trimming cost V 8 bases and J 4 bases, with 8 bases left between them. Germline values: CDR1 MNHEY, CDR2 SMNVEV (reference sequence). The CDR3 DNA reads TGTGCCAGCGGGGGCGGAGAGACCCAGTACTTC. Its translation: CASGGGETQYF.

The V gene is TRBV7-9, the J gene TRBJ2-5; maybe TRBD1 (5 bases). This CDR3 has 15 residues. V was trimmed by 1 base and J by 9 bases, leaving 18 bases between them. CDR1 and CDR2 from the germline V gene are SEHNR and FQNEAQ (reference sequence). The CDR3 is CASSLVPGYEEPQYF. The CDR3 nucleotides are TGTGCCAGCAGCTTAGTCCCAGGGTACGAGGAGCCCCAGTACTTC.

The rearrangement uses TRBV7-2 and TRBJ2-7; maybe TRBD1 (6 bases). The V end was cut by 0 bases, the J end by 10 bases, with 19 bases between. This CDR3 has 15 residues. Germline V gene lookup returns CDR1 SGHTA and CDR2 FQGNSA. CDR3 sequence: CASSLAPGHGAFQYF. In DNA form, the CDR3 reads TGTGCCAGCAGCTTAGCGCCGGGACATGGGGCATTCCAGTACTTC.

This clonotype was seen a handful of times. This rearrangement joins TRBV2 to TRBJ2-5; no clear D. The CDR3 sequence is 13 residues long. Germline V lookup: CDR1 SNHLY, CDR2 FYNNEI. The V gene lost 3 bases and the J gene lost 2 bases, with 7 bases spanning the gap. CDR3 residues: CASSDGRQETQYF. The CDR3 coding sequence is TGTGCCAGCAGTGACGGCAGACAAGAGACCCAGTACTTC.

This clonotype was observed at least ten times. The V call is TRBV20-1, the J call TRBJ2-7, with D uncertain. Trimming left V 0 bases short and J 3 bases short, with 12 bases between. The length of the CDR3 is 14 residues. Germline V gene lookup returns CDR1 DFQATT and CDR2 SNEGSKA (reference sequence). The chain's CDR3 is CSARDQQVIYEQYF. The CDR3 bases are TGCAGTGCTAGAGATCAGCAGGTTATCTACGAGCAGTACTTC.

This clonotype has more than one count but fewer than ten. The rearrangement uses TRBV4-1 and TRBJ2-1, with D unresolved. Germline loops: CDR1 MGHRA, CDR2 YSYEKL. The V end lost 3 bases, the J end lost 7 bases, and 7 bases lay between the germline ends. This CDR3 has 12 residues. CDR3 sequence: CASSQDGNEQFF. In nucleotides, the CDR3 is TGCGCCAGCAGCCAGGACGGGAATGAGCAGTTCTTC.

This clonotype occurred a few times. The chain links TRBV4-3 to TRBJ2-1; possible D gene TRBD1, 6 bases. Looked up from germline, CDR1 is LGHNA and CDR2 is YSLEER. CDR3 length: 14 residues. V was clipped by 2 bases and J by 10 bases, with 15 bases between them. The CDR3 DNA follows: TGCGCCAGCAGCCAATACCCAGGGGCACCCGAGCAGTTCTTC. Its protein product is CASSQYPGAPEQFF.

This clonotype was found a few times. V is TRBV11-2 and J is TRBJ2-3; a possible D gene is TRBD1 (5 bases). The germline V gene has CDR1 SGHAT and CDR2 FQNNGV. The CDR3 is 14 residues long. Trimming left V 1 base short and J 6 bases short, with 11 bases between. In DNA, the CDR3 is TGTGCCAGCAGCTTAGCAGGGCCGGATGATACGCAGTATTTT. Protein product: CASSLAGPDDTQYF.

This clonotype was found many times. J is TRBJ2-7 and V is TRBV29-1, with 7 bases identical to TRBD1. The CDR3 sequence is 13 residues long. Germline-derived CDR1 and CDR2 are SQVTM and ANQGSEA. Unmatched junction bases numbered 9, after V lost 7 bases and J lost 3 bases. The CDR3 protein is CSGGTGDRYEQYF. In nucleotides, the CDR3 is TGCAGCGGAGGCACAGGGGACCGCTACGAGCAGTACTTC.

The chain carries TRBV19 and TRBJ1-2; TRBD1 aligns across 9 bases. This CDR3 contains 14 residues. Germline CDR1 is LNHDA and CDR2 is SQIVND (reference sequence). Trimming cost V 5 bases and J 4 bases; bases outside gene matches: 5. The CDR3: CASSLQGAAYGYTF. CDR3 DNA: TGTGCCAGTAGTCTACAGGGGGCCGCCTATGGCTACACCTTC.

The chain joins TRBV5-6 to TRBJ2-6; 8 positions agree with TRBD1. V lost 1 base to trimming and J lost 3 bases; unmatched junction nucleotides: 15. The CDR3 is made up of 20 amino acids. In germline, CDR1 is SGHDT, CDR2 YYEEEE. For the CDR3, the DNA is TGTGCCAGCAGCTTGATAGTTGGGGGCAGGGGGCATGGTGGGGCCAACGTCCTGACTTTC. Amino acid sequence: CASSLIVGGRGHGGANVLTF.

This clonotype was counted only a few times. J is TRBJ1-5 and V is TRBV27; the match to TRBD1 covers 8 bases. Looked up from germline, CDR1 is MNHEY and CDR2 is SMNVEV (reference sequence). The CDR3 loop spans 15 amino acids. V gave up 7 bases and J gave up 5 bases; unmatched junction bases: 10. This CDR3 is CASKPGQGLDQPQHF. The CDR3, as DNA: TGTGCCAGCAAGCCCGGACAGGGCTTAGATCAGCCCCAGCATTTT.

Points on this clonotype: Possible read error: a much larger clone is one base away. V usage is TRBV7-6 and J usage is TRBJ2-3, with 7 bases identical to TRBD1. CDR3 length equals 18 residues. The germline gives CDR1 SGHVS, CDR2 FNYEAQ. Here the CDR3 reads CASSLFVRDSSSTVTQYF. DNA of the CDR3: TGTGCCAGCAGCTTATTTGTTCGGGACAGCTCTAGCACAGTTACGCAGTATTTT.

This clonotype was seen a handful of times. The gene calls are TRBV7-9 and TRBJ2-7; 9 nucleotides agree with TRBD1. This CDR3 comprises 15 residues. V lost 4 bases and J lost 3; bases outside the gene matches: 7. CDR1 and CDR2 from the germline V gene are SEHNR and FQNEAQ (reference sequence). Here the CDR3 DNA reads TGTGCCAGCAGCTCCCGGGACAGGGACGTCTACGAGCAGTACTTC. This codes for CASSSRDRDVYEQYF.

This clonotype came up a few times. The gene calls are TRBV25-1 and TRBJ2-2; no reliable D call. The CDR3 is 16 residues long. Trimming removed 1 base at V and 1 base at J, with 10 bases between. The germline gives CDR1 MGHDK, CDR2 SYGVNS. The CDR3 bases are TGTGCCAGCAGTGAATCTGACATATGGAACACCGGGGAGCTGTTTTTT. As protein: CASSESDIWNTGELFF.

This clonotype was counted between two and nine times. The CDR3 end shows no conserved phenylalanine or tryptophan, and so a read error is likely. The V call is TRBV4-3, the J call TRBJ2-3; 8 nucleotides align to TRBD2. The J segment lost 8 bases and the V segment lost 2 bases, leaving 15 bases of the junction unmatched. This CDR3 region has 17 residues. Germline loops: CDR1 LGHNA, CDR2 YSLEER. Here the CDR3 DNA reads TGCGCCAGCAGCCAACATAGCGGGGACCTAATCAGGGGTACGCAGTATTCT. The encoded protein is CASSQHSGDLIRGTQYS.

The V gene is TRBV5-1, the J gene TRBJ2-3; D ambiguous. Germline V gene sequence: CDR1 SGHRS, CDR2 YFSETQ. V lost 1 base and J lost 0, with 9 bases in between. This CDR3 comprises 15 residues. The CDR3 region has the DNA TGCGCCAGCAGCTTGATATCAGCAAGCACAGATACGCAGTATTTT. This gives the protein CASSLISASTDTQYF.

This clonotype was seen only a few times. The chain uses TRBV7-9 and TRBJ2-4; 11 bases fit TRBD2. The CDR3 sequence is 18 residues long. V shed 5 bases, J shed 0 bases, and the junction held 9 bases outside the gene matches. Germline-derived CDR1 and CDR2 are SEHNR and FQNEAQ (reference sequence). The CDR3, as DNA: TGTGCCAGCAGCCCCCTTAGCGGGGGGGGACTAGCCAAAAACATTCAGTACTTC. Translation: CASSPLSGGGLAKNIQYF.

This clonotype was observed at least ten times. The rearrangement uses TRBV6-5 and TRBJ1-1; D is perhaps TRBD1 (6 bases). The CDR3 runs 16 residues. CDR1 and CDR2 (germline): MNHEY, SVGAGI. Trimming took off 7 bases at V and 4 bases at J, with 22 bases between the two ends. Here the CDR3 reads CASIPSRGPGATEAFF. The CDR3 bases are TGTGCCAGCATCCCCTCTCGAGGTCCGGGGGCCACTGAAGCTTTCTTT.